Listed here are 9 T cell receptor beta chains from one sample, sequenced in a study of CD8+CD57+ T cells in acquired aplastic anemia. For CDR3 and TCR beta VDJ profiling, genomic DNA was the template used. TCRdb independently ran MiXCR on the reads; one entry per CDR3 protein. This table has hundreds of thousands of distinct CDR3 sequences, around 72% appearing once. Sample: sorted CD4+, CD8+, or CD8+CD57+ T cells (not recorded which) from PBMCs. Receptor source: a human donor in good health, serving as a control.

This clonotype occurred many times. The J gene is TRBJ1-2, the V gene TRBV28; possibly TRBD1 for D (5 bases). Germline V gives CDR1 MDHEN, CDR2 SYDVKM. CDR3 length: 15 amino acids. Trimming removed 5 bases from V and 5 bases from J, with 18 bases in between. CDR3 DNA sequence: TGTGCCAGCAGTGCTCATCCCCGATCAGGGTATGGCTACACCTTC. Its translation: CASSAHPRSGYGYTF.

This clonotype has at least ten counts. The chain uses TRBV5-6 and TRBJ2-7; 9 bases map to TRBD1. The germline gives CDR1 SGHDT, CDR2 YYEEEE. There are 15 residues in the CDR3. V gave up 0 bases and J gave up 2 bases; unmatched junction bases: 3. The CDR3 protein is CASSLGGQGTYEQYF. The CDR3, as DNA: TGTGCCAGCAGCTTGGGGGGACAGGGTACCTACGAGCAGTACTTC.

The chain is built from TRBV5-5 and TRBJ2-1; no clear D gene. V was shortened by 2 bases and J by 3 bases, with 15 bases between the two germline ends. The CDR3 contains 16 residues. Germline V gene sequence: CDR1 SGHKS, CDR2 YYEKEE (reference sequence). CDR3 in DNA: TGTGCCAGCAGCTTAGCGACCGACTTCGGCTACAATGAGCAGTTCTTC. This sequence encodes CASSLATDFGYNEQFF.

The J gene is TRBJ2-1, the V gene TRBV11-3; 7 nucleotides match TRBD1. The CDR3 extends over 15 amino acids. J was trimmed by 10 bases and V by 1 base; bases with no gene match: 10. Germline V gene sequence: CDR1 SGHNT, CDR2 YENEEA. Here the CDR3 reads CASSLGGGRSYEQFF. DNA of the CDR3: TGTGCCAGCAGCTTAGGAGGGGGCCGCTCCTACGAGCAGTTCTTC.

Comments on this clonotype: One end of the junction varies from germline; a read error may be responsible. The chain links TRBV19 to TRBJ1-2; D possibly corresponds to TRBD1 (6 bases). The CDR3 runs 16 residues. CDR1 is LNHDA and CDR2 is SQIVND in the germline V gene (reference sequence). CDR3 region: CASSPPSGGLYYGYAF. The CDR3 DNA is TGTGCCAGTAGTCCGCCCAGCGGGGGGCTTTACTATGGCTACGCCTTC.

The chain has TRBV20-1 and TRBJ2-7, with a tentative D call TRBD2 (6 bases). The J call may be faulty, since TRBJ2-1 better matches the DNA end. Germline CDR1 reads DFQATT; CDR2 reads SNEGSKA (reference sequence). CDR3 size: 16 residues. The CDR3 bases are TGCAGTGCTAGTCTAGCGAGCTCTGAAGGGCCTAATGAGCAGTTCTTC. It codes for CSASLASSEGPNEQFF.

This clonotype was seen ten or more times. The rearrangement joins TRBV7-2 to TRBJ2-1, with D perhaps TRBD1 (5 bases). CDR3 length: 14 residues. Looked up from germline, CDR1 is SGHTA and CDR2 is FQGNSA. Trimming shortened V by 3 bases and J by 7 bases, and 13 bases separated the two germline ends. The CDR3 sequence: CASSFDGSGNEQFF. The CDR3 DNA reads TGTGCCAGCAGCTTCGACGGGTCAGGGAATGAGCAGTTCTTC. The whole variable domain, filled in from reference TRBV7-2 and TRBJ2-1, reads GAGVSQSPSNKVTEKGKDVELRCDPISGHTALYWYRQSLGQGLEFLIYFQGNSAPDKSGLPSDRFSAERTGGSVSTLTIQRTQQEDSAVYLCASSFDGSGNEQFFGPGTRLTVL.

In nucleotides, the CDR3 is TGTGCCATCAGTGAGTCTGGGAACTATGAGTACACCTTC. Translated, it gives CAISESGNYEYTF. J is TRBJ1-2 and V is TRBV10-3; D gene unclear. With 0 bases removed from V and 11 bases from J, the gap between germline ends came to 13 bases. Looked up from germline, CDR1 is ENHRY and CDR2 is SYGVKD. This CDR3 spans 13 amino acids.

Remarks on this clonotype: A read error is likely, as this CDR3 ends without the conserved phenylalanine or tryptophan. It is unclear where the CDR3 begins or ends on the DNA, so no DNA is shown, and the CDR3 is as TCRdb lists it. This chain uses TRBV24-1 with TRBJ1-6. The CDR3 spans 9 amino acids, including both terminal residues. Germline V gene lookup returns CDR1 KGHDR and CDR2 SFDVKD. CDR3 amino acids: CATSDYLAG.